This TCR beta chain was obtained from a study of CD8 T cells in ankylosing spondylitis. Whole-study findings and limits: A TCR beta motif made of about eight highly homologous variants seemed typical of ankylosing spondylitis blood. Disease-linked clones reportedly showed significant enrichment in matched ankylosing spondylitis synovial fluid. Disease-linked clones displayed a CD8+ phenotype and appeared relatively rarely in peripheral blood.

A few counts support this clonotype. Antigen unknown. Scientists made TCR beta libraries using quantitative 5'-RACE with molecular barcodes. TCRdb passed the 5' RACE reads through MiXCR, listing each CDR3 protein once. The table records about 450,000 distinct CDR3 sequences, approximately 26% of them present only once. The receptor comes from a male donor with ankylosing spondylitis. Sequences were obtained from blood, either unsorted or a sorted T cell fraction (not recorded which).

The CDR3 coding sequence is TGTGCCAGCAGCCCGACAGGGGGACACACTGAAGCTTTCTTT. Translated, it gives CASSPTGGHTEAFF. The V call is TRBV5-4, the J call TRBJ1-1, with TRBD1 matching 9 bases. The CDR3 is 14 residues long. Trimming removed 4 bases from V and 3 bases from J; junction bases left unmatched: 4. Germline V lookup: CDR1 SGHNT, CDR2 YYREEE (reference sequence).